What follows are 10 T cell receptor beta chains derived from one specimen sequenced in a study of blood T cell repertoires in COVID-19. The table came from immunoSEQ multiplex PCR; TCRdb's copy has only in-frame clones and leaves some out. This sample carries approximately 350,000 clones, 89% of them seen once, and the ten largest clones take more than 0.95%. Specimen: peripheral blood. The receptors here all came from a man between 35 and 55 years old with acute or convalescent COVID-19.

The chain recombines TRBV27 with TRBJ1-1; D is perhaps TRBD1 (5 bases). The V and J ends lost 0 bases and 4 bases respectively, with 12 bases between them. Germline CDR1 reads MNHEY; CDR2 reads SMNVEV (reference sequence). The CDR3 length is 15 residues. The CDR3 DNA sequence: TGTGCCAGCAGTTTATCGACTCGGGGGTTCACTGAAGCTTTCTTT. Residues: CASSLSTRGFTEAFF.

The chain recombines TRBV27 with TRBJ2-5; 8 nucleotides agree with TRBD2. V trimming: 2 bases; J trimming: 2 bases; junction bases outside the gene matches: 4. The CDR3 covers 15 residues. Germline CDR1 and CDR2: MNHEY and SMNVEV (reference sequence). The CDR3: CASSLLASGQETQYF. DNA of the CDR3: TGTGCCAGCAGTTTACTGGCTAGCGGGCAAGAGACCCAGTACTTC.

The chain joins TRBV3-1 (or the pseudogene TRBV3-2) to TRBJ2-5; D is perhaps TRBD1 (5 bases). There are 14 residues in the CDR3. V gave up 1 base and J gave up 5 bases, with 11 bases separating them. Germline loops: CDR1 LGHDT, CDR2 YNNKEL (reference sequence). CDR3 DNA sequence: TGTGCCAGCAGCCAAGGAAGGGGCGTCGAGACCCAGTACTTC. This gives the protein CASSQGRGVETQYF.

This chain uses TRBV3-1 (or the pseudogene TRBV3-2) with TRBJ2-5; TRBD2 matches 13 bases. The CDR3 loop spans 15 amino acids. CDR1 is LGHDT, CDR2 YNNKEL, per germline (reference sequence). After removal of 4 bases from V and 4 bases from J, the junction contained 3 bases not matched to a gene. The CDR3 nucleotides are TGTGCCAGCAGCCCCCGACTAGCGGGAGGAGAGACCCAGTACTTC. Its translation: CASSPRLAGGETQYF.

The chain employs TRBV3-1 (or the pseudogene TRBV3-2) and TRBJ2-7; D perhaps matches TRBD1 (7 bases). The CDR3 runs to 16 residues. Germline V gene lookup returns CDR1 LGHDT and CDR2 YNNKEL (reference sequence). V lost 4 bases and J 3 bases, leaving 19 bases between the germline ends. CDR3 DNA sequence: TGTGCCAGCAGCCGGGGACAGCTGGAGGGGGACTACGAGCAGTACTTC. It encodes CASSRGQLEGDYEQYF.

The genes are TRBV4-1 and TRBJ1-6; weak D call: TRBD1 (6 bases). Germline values: CDR1 MGHRA, CDR2 YSYEKL. The V and J ends lost 2 bases and 10 bases respectively, with 12 bases between them. The CDR3 runs to 14 residues. The chain's CDR3 is CASSQNHRESPLHF. The CDR3 nucleotides are TGCGCCAGCAGCCAAAACCACAGGGAGTCACCCCTCCACTTT.

The chain combines TRBV4-3 with TRBJ2-1; TRBD1 might be the D (6 bases). V lost 1 base, J lost 11 bases, and 18 bases lay in between. The germline V gene encodes CDR1 LGHNA and CDR2 YSLEER. The CDR3 contains 15 residues. DNA for the CDR3: TGCGCCAGCAGCCAAGTAGGGGGACGGGGTTTCCAGCAGTTCTTC. This translates into CASSQVGGRGFQQFF.

V gene TRBV4-3 combines with J gene TRBJ2-2; TRBD2 aligns across 7 bases. CDR1 LGHNA and CDR2 YSLEER come from the germline V gene. Unmatched junction bases numbered 3, after V lost 3 bases and J lost 5 bases. The CDR3 totals 14 residues. As DNA, the CDR3 is TGCGCCAGCAGCCACGGACTAGAAACCGGGGAGCTGTTTTTT. Protein: CASSHGLETGELFF.

The chain couples TRBV9 to TRBJ1-1; D is unresolved. This CDR3 contains 13 residues. V lost 2 bases, J lost 2 bases, and 7 bases lay in between. The germline V gene has CDR1 SGDLS and CDR2 YYNGEE. Here the CDR3 DNA reads TGTGCCAGCAGCGTGCGGTCAAACACTGAAGCTTTCTTT. The encoded protein is CASSVRSNTEAFF.

The V gene is TRBV5-8, the J gene TRBJ1-1, with a weak D call TRBD1 (5 bases). The V and J ends lost 3 bases and 1 base respectively, with 10 bases between them. CDR3 length: 14 amino acids. Germline V CDR1 and CDR2: SGHTS, YDEGEE. The CDR3 region is CASSSDITNTEAFF. For the CDR3, the DNA is TGTGCCAGCAGCTCGGACATTACGAACACTGAAGCTTTCTTT.